The rows below give T cell receptor beta chains drawn from one sample of a study of cytomegalovirus exposure and HLA in healthy donors. Libraries were prepared by immunoSEQ multiplex PCR; TCRdb keeps only in-frame clonotypes and omits some of them. In the table there are approximately 120,000 clones, roughly 63% of which are singletons. Source material: PBMCs. Every receptor here comes from a woman in her seventies in good health and CMV-seropositive. Each CDR3 is given with its conserved first and last residue. A D gene is named only where the DNA matches it firmly. Size values are once, few and many counts, or a class for expanded clones, and some rows have none.

D gene	clone size	V gene	J gene	CDR3 protein	CDR3 DNA
.	.	TRBV19	TRBJ2-7	CASSIPTGYYEQYF	TGTGCCAGTAGTATCCCAACAGGGTACTACGAGCAGTACTTC
TRBD2	.	TRBV14	TRBJ2-3	CASSQSGLAGSTDTQYF	TGTGCCAGCAGCCAAAGCGGTCTAGCGGGGAGCACAGATACGCAGTATTTT
TRBD2	.	TRBV30	TRBJ2-7	CAWALSGGFSYEQYF	TGTGCCTGGGCCCTTAGCGGGGGGTTCTCCTACGAGCAGTACTTC
TRBD2	.	TRBV4-2	TRBJ2-2	CASSQESSGGAGSGELFF	TGTGCCAGCAGCCAAGAATCTAGCGGGGGGGCCGGGTCCGGGGAGCTGTTTTTT
.	.	TRBV29-1	TRBJ1-1	CSVQQNTEAFF	TGCAGCGTTCAACAGAACACTGAAGCTTTCTTT
TRBD1	once	TRBV19	TRBJ2-1	CASRNRGRINEQFF	TGTGCCAGTAGGAACAGGGGGCGGATAAATGAGCAGTTCTTC
.	.	TRBV4-1	TRBJ2-3	CASSQDGAAGIRDTQYF	TGCGCCAGCAGCCAAGATGGGGCGGCAGGGATTAGAGATACGCAGTATTTT
.	many	TRBV6-1	TRBJ1-6	CASTAGGEGSPLHF	TGTGCCAGCACCGCGGGGGGCGAGGGATCACCCCTCCACTTT
.	.	TRBV4-2	TRBJ2-1	CASSQDTAGLREQFF	TGTGCCAGCAGCCAAGATACGGCGGGGTTACGGGAGCAGTTCTTC
TRBD1	.	TRBV29-1	TRBJ1-2	CSVEETGFGYGYTF	TGCAGCGTTGAAGAGACAGGGTTTGGCTATGGCTACACCTTC
TRBD1	.	TRBV2	TRBJ1-4	CATRGRQGAFATNEKLFF	TGTGCCACCAGGGGACGACAGGGGGCATTCGCAACTAATGAAAAACTGTTTTTT
.	few	TRBV30	TRBJ1-5	CAWSEQGGQPQHF	TGTGCCTGGAGCGAGCAGGGAGGACAGCCCCAGCATTTT
.	few	TRBV4-2	TRBJ2-1	CASSQGLQNEQFF	TGTGCCAGCAGCCAAGGACTGCAAAATGAGCAGTTCTTC
.	.	TRBV29-1	TRBJ2-1	CSVDGGGGLAFEQFF	TGCAGCGTTGACGGGGGCGGGGGCCTAGCTTTTGAGCAGTTCTTC
TRBD2	.	TRBV6-1	TRBJ2-7	CASRPGGSPYEQYF	TGTGCCAGCAGACCGGGGGGTAGCCCCTACGAGCAGTACTTC
.	.	TRBV7-8	TRBJ1-1	CASSSSRVLRTEAFF	TGTGCCAGCAGCTCTTCCAGGGTGTTAAGGACTGAAGCTTTCTTT
TRBD1	.	TRBV7-2	TRBJ1-3	CASSQGARSGNTIYF	TGTGCCAGCAGTCAGGGGGCCCGGTCTGGAAACACCATATATTTT
TRBD1	.	TRBV6-1	TRBJ1-5	CASSTGARQPQHF	TGTGCCAGCAGTACAGGGGCTCGTCAGCCCCAGCATTTT
.	few	TRBV2	TRBJ2-7	CASTQSTLNYEQYF	TGTGCCAGCACCCAAAGCACCTTAAACTACGAGCAGTACTTC
.	.	TRBV7-2	TRBJ1-1	CASSSRTVTSPPFF	TGTGCCAGCAGCAGCCGGACAGTTACCTCCCCCCCCTTCTTT
TRBD2	.	TRBV13	TRBJ2-5	CASSGGETQYF	TGTGCCTCGTCGGGGGGGGAGACCCAGTACTTC
TRBD1	.	TRBV7-3	TRBJ2-2	CATNPGQGAGELFF	TGTGCCACCAATCCGGGACAGGGGGCCGGGGAGCTGTTTTTT
TRBD2	.	TRBV9	TRBJ2-7	CASSVSPSGAYEQYF	TGTGCCAGCAGCGTATCCCCTAGCGGGGCTTACGAGCAGTACTTC
TRBD1	.	TRBV7-2	TRBJ1-1	CASSYRQGALGEAFF	TGTGCCAGCAGCTACAGACAGGGGGCACTGGGGGAAGCTTTCTTT
.	.	TRBV18	TRBJ2-7	CASSPAYEQYF	TGTGCCAGCTCTCCCGCCTACGAGCAGTACTTC
.	.	TRBV2	TRBJ1-1	CASVSELNTEAFF	TGTGCCAGCGTCTCGGAGTTGAACACTGAAGCTTTCTTT
TRBD2	.	TRBV6-5	TRBJ2-3	CASSYFKRGGVDTQYF	TGTGCCAGCAGTTACTTCAAGCGGGGGGGCGTAGATACGCAGTATTTT
.	.	TRBV10-3	TRBJ1-1	CAISGTATEAFF	TGTGCCATCAGCGGGACTGCGACTGAAGCTTTCTTT